What follows are 24 T cell receptor beta chains derived from one specimen sequenced in a study of blood T cell repertoires in COVID-19. Profiling relied on immunoSEQ multiplex PCR, and the TCRdb table lists in-frame clones only, not all of them. The repertoire holds 250,000 to 300,000 clones, roughly 84% seen once, with roughly 3.1% in the top ten. The sequenced material came from peripheral blood. These receptors were obtained from a woman aged 18-29 years with acute or convalescent COVID-19.

This chain joins TRBV27 and TRBJ2-2; D is ambiguous. The germline V gene has CDR1 MNHEY and CDR2 SMNVEV (reference sequence). The germline V and J ends were trimmed by 5 bases and 3 bases, with 10 bases remaining between them. The CDR3 has 14 amino acids. The CDR3 coding sequence is TGTGCCAGCAGTCAGACTCCCGACACCGGGGAGCTGTTTTTT. It codes for CASSQTPDTGELFF.

V and J are TRBV6-5 and TRBJ1-5; TRBD1 aligns across 8 bases. Losses at the gene ends were 5 bases for V and 7 bases for J; bases not matched to a gene: 10. This CDR3 comprises 15 residues. Germline values: CDR1 MNHEY, CDR2 SVGAGI. The CDR3 DNA reads as TGTGCCAGCAGTAGATCAGGGGGCTCGAAGCAGCCCCAGCATTTT. Protein product: CASSRSGGSKQPQHF.

The chain employs TRBV4-2 and TRBJ1-4; TRBD1 agrees at 7 bases. The CDR3 has 15 amino acids. The germline V gene encodes CDR1 LGHNA and CDR2 YNFKEQ. The junction had 9 bases not matched to a gene; V was cut back by 4 bases and J by 7 bases. This chain's CDR3 is CASSRRQGPGEKLFF. The CDR3 coding sequence is TGTGCCAGCAGCCGCAGACAGGGTCCGGGTGAAAAACTGTTTTTT.

The CDR3 nucleotides read TGTGCCAGCAGCTTGGGCAGGGGTCAAAACATTCAGTACTTC. Protein product: CASSLGRGQNIQYF. The V call is TRBV7-2, the J call TRBJ2-4; D perhaps matches TRBD1 (6 bases). Per germline, CDR1 SGHTA and CDR2 FQGNSA. Deletions cut 3 bases from V and 5 bases from J, with 11 bases between. CDR3 length: 14 residues.

The rearrangement uses TRBV30 and TRBJ1-5, with D perhaps matching TRBD1 (5 bases). The CDR3 length is 13 residues. V gave up 4 bases and J gave up 5 bases, with 12 bases separating them. Germline CDR1 is GTSNPN and CDR2 is SVGIG (reference sequence). CDR3 nucleotide sequence: TGTGCCTGGAATATCAGGGTTGATCAGCCCCAGCATTTT. Residues: CAWNIRVDQPQHF.

This clone was seen a single time. V usage is TRBV19 and J usage is TRBJ1-2; D call uncertain. Germline CDR1 LNHDA, CDR2 SQIVND (reference sequence). V was shortened by 3 bases and J by 2 bases, with 4 bases between the two germline ends. The CDR3 sequence is 12 residues long. In DNA form, the CDR3 reads TGTGCCAGTAGTATCCAGAACTATGGCTACACCTTC. It codes for CASSIQNYGYTF.

This sequence joins TRBV19 and TRBJ2-1; 9 bases align to TRBD2. V was clipped by 7 bases and J by 8 bases; unmatched bases: 6. The CDR3 sequence is 13 residues long. Germline CDR1 reads LNHDA; CDR2 reads SQIVND (reference sequence). CDR3 in amino acids: CASTAGGIYEQFF. DNA of the CDR3: TGTGCCAGTACGGCGGGAGGGATATATGAGCAGTTCTTC.

The rearrangement joins TRBV30 to TRBJ1-6; TRBD1 aligns across 11 bases. The CDR3 contains 15 residues. CDR1 is GTSNPN, CDR2 SVGIG, per germline (reference sequence). Trimming took 3 bases from V and 9 from J; bases not matched to a gene: 7. The CDR3 is CAWSEGQGVGSPLHF. The CDR3 DNA sequence: TGTGCCTGGAGCGAGGGACAGGGGGTCGGTTCACCCCTCCACTTT.

This clone was detected only a few times. The V gene is TRBV14, the J gene TRBJ1-1; 7 bases line up with TRBD1. Germline loops: CDR1 SGHDN, CDR2 FVKESK. This CDR3 has 13 amino acids. V lost 4 bases, J lost 8 bases, and 7 bases stayed unmatched. CDR3 residues: CASSRNRGPEAFF. The CDR3 DNA reads as TGTGCCAGCAGCCGGAACAGGGGCCCCGAAGCTTTCTTT.

Comment on this clone: This CDR3 is also generated by other DNA sequences in the sample. This rearrangement joins TRBV27 to TRBJ2-5, with 15 bases identical to TRBD2. CDR1 MNHEY and CDR2 SMNVEV come from the germline V gene (reference sequence). J was trimmed by 2 bases and V by 5 bases; bases with no gene match: 3. CDR3 length equals 16 residues. In nucleotides, the CDR3 is TGTGCCAGCAGTCTGGGACTAGCGGGAGGTCAAGAGACCCAGTACTTC. Its translation is CASSLGLAGGQETQYF.

This clone was seen just once. The chain links TRBV5-1 to TRBJ2-5, with TRBD1 matching over 10 bases. The CDR3 totals 17 residues. J gave up 5 bases and V 3 bases, and 13 bases lay outside the gene matches. Germline values: CDR1 SGHRS, CDR2 YFSETQ. The CDR3 bases are TGCGCCAGCAGCTCAGATAAAACCCGGGACAGGGGCGAGACCCAGTACTTC. It translates to CASSSDKTRDRGETQYF.

The chain has TRBV27 and TRBJ1-5; D is unclear. Germline CDR1 reads MNHEY; CDR2 reads SMNVEV (reference sequence). The V end lost 4 bases, the J end lost 4 bases, and 8 bases lay between the germline ends. This CDR3 has 13 amino acids. The CDR3 DNA is TGTGCCAGCAGTTGGAAGGAGAATCAGCCCCAGCATTTT. It is translated as CASSWKENQPQHF.

The rearrangement uses TRBV13 and TRBJ2-1; tentatively, D is TRBD2 (6 bases). V was pared by 5 bases and J by 8 bases, with 19 bases between. CDR3 length: 15 amino acids. The V gene's germline CDR1 is PRHDT and CDR2 FYEKMQ (reference sequence). This chain's CDR3 is CASSLRDLLPHEQFF. CDR3 nucleotides: TGTGCCAGCAGCCTAAGGGACTTGCTCCCCCATGAGCAGTTCTTC.

This clone was seen a few times. The chain joins TRBV5-4 to TRBJ1-2, with 9 bases lining up with TRBD1. The CDR3 totals 15 residues. The germline V gene encodes CDR1 SGHNT and CDR2 YYREEE (reference sequence). V was clipped by 6 bases and J by 2 bases; unmatched bases: 8. The CDR3 DNA reads as TGTGCCAGCAAAAACCGGACAGGGGCAAACTATGGCTACACCTTC. It specifies CASKNRTGANYGYTF.

The J gene is TRBJ1-2, the V gene TRBV6-4, with D maybe TRBD1 (6 bases). Trimming left V 0 bases short and J 8 bases short, with 19 bases between. This CDR3 is built from 16 residues. The V gene's germline CDR1 is MRHNA and CDR2 SNTAGT. The chain's CDR3 is CASSDSILGTLRGYTF. As DNA, the CDR3 is TGTGCCAGCAGTGACTCGATCCTCGGGACACTTCGAGGCTACACCTTC.

The gene calls are TRBV7-6 and TRBJ2-1, with TRBD2 matching 7 bases. CDR1 is SGHVS and CDR2 is FNYEAQ in the germline V gene. The CDR3 contains 17 residues. V gave up 1 base and J gave up 4 bases; unmatched junction bases: 10. DNA for the CDR3: TGTGCCAGCAGCTTAGAGGAGGCGGGAGTTCTGTACAATGAGCAGTTCTTC. Protein sequence: CASSLEEAGVLYNEQFF.

The J gene is TRBJ1-6, the V gene TRBV4-3, with 11 positions matching TRBD1. Germline V lookup: CDR1 LGHNA, CDR2 YSLEER. V lost 1 base, J lost 8 bases, and 1 base stayed unmatched. The CDR3 spans 15 residues. The CDR3 DNA follows: TGCGCCAGCAGCCAAGGGACAGGGGGCCATTCACCCCTCCACTTT. This translates into CASSQGTGGHSPLHF.

The sample holds a few counts of this clone. The rearrangement joins TRBV24-1 to TRBJ1-2; D remains ambiguous. V was shortened by 1 base and J by 0 bases, with 5 bases between the two germline ends. The V gene's germline CDR1 is KGHDR and CDR2 SFDVKD. This CDR3 comprises 14 residues. The CDR3 loop reads CATSDFGTNYGYTF. DNA of the CDR3: TGTGCCACCAGTGATTTCGGGACTAACTATGGCTACACCTTC.

Here the CDR3 reads CASSPGGSAKNIQYF. CDR3 sequence (DNA): TGTGCCAGCAGCCCAGGGGGTTCGGCCAAAAACATTCAGTACTTC. The rearrangement joins TRBV7-3 to TRBJ2-4; 7 bases are a match to TRBD1. Germline V gives CDR1 SGHTA, CDR2 FQGTGA. The CDR3 extends over 15 amino acids. With V trimmed by 5 bases and J by 1 base, 5 bases remained unmatched.

The rearrangement joins TRBV19 to TRBJ2-3; D is undetermined. Germline lookup yields CDR1 LNHDA and CDR2 SQIVND (reference sequence). V dropped 1 base and J dropped 3 bases, with 14 bases sitting between them. This CDR3 has 16 amino acids. CDR3 residues: CASSIGAGLRTDTQYF. DNA of the CDR3: TGTGCCAGTAGTATAGGGGCAGGTCTAAGGACAGATACGCAGTATTTT.

The genes are TRBV9 and TRBJ2-5; 10 bases line up with TRBD2. Trimming cost V 2 bases and J 3 bases; bases outside gene matches: 4. This CDR3 has 15 residues. Per germline, CDR1 SGDLS and CDR2 YYNGEE. The CDR3 sequence is CASSVGLADKETQYF. CDR3 DNA sequence: TGTGCCAGCAGCGTCGGACTAGCGGATAAAGAGACCCAGTACTTC.

This chain joins TRBV5-1 and TRBJ1-1; D gene uncertain. Trimming took 3 bases from V and 0 from J, leaving 12 bases between them. The CDR3 covers 15 residues. Germline-derived CDR1 and CDR2 are SGHRS and YFSETQ. The CDR3 is CASSSGRLMNTEAFF. CDR3 DNA sequence: TGCGCCAGCAGCTCTGGCAGGCTAATGAACACTGAAGCTTTCTTT.

The chain recombines TRBV12-3 or TRBV12-4 with TRBJ1-1; D remains unclear. The CDR3 runs 12 residues. The ends were cut back, 2 bases at V and 6 bases at J, with 7 bases in the middle. Written as DNA, the CDR3 is TGTGCCAGCAGTTTACAGGACTCTGAAGCTTTCTTT. Encoded protein: CASSLQDSEAFF.

The genes are TRBV24-1 and TRBJ1-2; D uncertain. The germline V gene has CDR1 KGHDR and CDR2 SFDVKD. The germline V and J ends were trimmed by 6 bases and 4 bases, with 11 bases remaining between them. This CDR3 comprises 13 residues. This chain's CDR3 is CATSPQAGYGYTF. In DNA, the CDR3 is TGTGCCACCAGTCCCCAGGCGGGCTATGGCTACACCTTC.